The table lists the clone carrying this T cell receptor (beta chain) with many counts. The sample is drawn from a study of T-cell memory formation after mild COVID-19. Germline V lookup: CDR1 MGHRA, CDR2 YSYEKL. The CDR3 has 16 amino acids. V lost 1 base, J lost 3 bases, and 14 bases lay in between. TCRdb passed the 5' RACE reads through MiXCR, listing each CDR3 protein once. The sample consists of hundreds of thousands of distinct CDR3 sequences, roughly 15% of them appearing once. The clonotype originates from a man aged 18 to 30 who had mild COVID-19 (a few samples of this study predate the infection). Cell type and time point are not known. The specimen was PBMCs or a T cell subset sorted from them (not recorded which). The rearrangement links TRBV4-1 to TRBJ2-3; no clear D. The CDR3, as DNA: TGCGCCAGCAGCCAAGCACCTTGGGCCACTACAGATACGCAGTATTTT. Translation: CASSQAPWATTDTQYF.